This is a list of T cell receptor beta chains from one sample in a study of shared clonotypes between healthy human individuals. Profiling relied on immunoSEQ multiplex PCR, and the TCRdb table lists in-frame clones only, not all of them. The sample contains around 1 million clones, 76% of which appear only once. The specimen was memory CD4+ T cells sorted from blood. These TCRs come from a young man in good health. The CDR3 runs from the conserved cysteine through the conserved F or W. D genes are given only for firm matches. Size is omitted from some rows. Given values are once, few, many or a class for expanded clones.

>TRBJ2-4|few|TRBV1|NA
CTSSQDASGRVVAKNIQYF
TGCACCAGCAGCCAAGATGCTAGCGGGAGGGTGGTAGCCAAAAACATTCAGTACTTC
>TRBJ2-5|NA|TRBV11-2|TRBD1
CASSSTGTGGETQYF
TGTGCCAGCAGCTCTACCGGGACAGGGGGGGAGACCCAGTACTTC
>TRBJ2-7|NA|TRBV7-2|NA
CASIGERSSYEQYF
TGTGCCAGCATCGGGGAGCGGAGCTCCTACGAGCAGTACTTC
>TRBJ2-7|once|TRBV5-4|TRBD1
CASSPWDSHEQYF
TGTGCCAGCAGCCCTTGGGACAGTCACGAGCAGTACTTC
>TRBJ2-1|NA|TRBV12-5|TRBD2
CASGLVPFGTSGRPSSYNEQFF
TGTGCTAGTGGTTTGGTACCCTTTGGGACTAGCGGGAGGCCGAGCTCCTACAATGAGCAGTTCTTC
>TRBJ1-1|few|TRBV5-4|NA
CASSLVVGHSTEAFF
TGTGCCAGCAGCTTGGTTGTCGGGCACAGCACTGAAGCTTTCTTT
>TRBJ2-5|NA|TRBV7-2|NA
CASSPSALKTQYF
TGTGCCAGCAGCCCGTCGGCGTTAAAGACCCAGTACTTC
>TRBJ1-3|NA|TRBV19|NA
CASTRAADGNTIYF
TGTGCCAGTACGCGGGCAGCAGACGGAAACACCATATATTTT
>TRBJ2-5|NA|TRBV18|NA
CASSHTGPSLQETQYF
TGTGCCAGCTCACATACCGGACCGTCACTCCAAGAGACCCAGTACTTC
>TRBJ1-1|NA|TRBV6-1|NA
CASRIQAPTEAFF
TGTGCCAGCAGGATACAGGCACCCACTGAAGCTTTCTTT
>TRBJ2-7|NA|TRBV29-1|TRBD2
CSCGGGPEQYF
TGCAGCTGCGGGGGGGGCCCCGAGCAGTACTTC
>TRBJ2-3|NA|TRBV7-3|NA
CASSLAGLGTDTQYF
TGTGCCAGCAGCTTGGCCGGTTTGGGCACAGATACGCAGTATTTT
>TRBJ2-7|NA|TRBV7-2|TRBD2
CASSPPLAGGPIEF
TGTGCCAGCAGCCCGCCTCTGGCGGGAGGGCCCATTGAGTTC
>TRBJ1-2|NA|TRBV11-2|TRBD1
CASSSHRGQTLNYGYTF
TGTGCCAGCAGCTCTCACAGGGGGCAGACGCTTAACTATGGCTACACCTTC
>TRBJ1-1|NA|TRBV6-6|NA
CASSYVPGQGTEAFF
TGTGCCAGCAGTTACGTCCCGGGCCAGGGGACTGAAGCTTTCTTT
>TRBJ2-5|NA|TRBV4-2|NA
CASSQGEAGTQYF
TGTGCCAGCAGCCAAGGGGAGGCCGGGACCCAGTACTTC
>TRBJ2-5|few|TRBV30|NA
CAWSRSLQETQYF
TGTGCCTGGAGTCGATCTTTACAAGAGACCCAGTACTTC
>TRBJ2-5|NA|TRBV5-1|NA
CASSLASGPAETQYF
TGCGCCAGCAGCTTGGCCAGTGGGCCAGCTGAGACCCAGTACTTC
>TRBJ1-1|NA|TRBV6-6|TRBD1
CASRLTGGTEAFF
TGTGCCAGCAGACTCACAGGGGGCACTGAAGCTTTCTTT
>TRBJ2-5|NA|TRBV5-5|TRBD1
CASSFGQGPLETQYF
TGTGCCAGCAGCTTTGGACAGGGGCCCCTAGAGACCCAGTACTTC
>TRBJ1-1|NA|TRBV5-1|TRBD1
CASSPRQGPNTEAFF
TGCGCCAGCAGCCCCCGACAGGGCCCGAACACTGAAGCTTTCTTT
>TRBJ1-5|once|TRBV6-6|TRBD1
CASSQSQGGNQPQHF
TGTGCCAGCAGTCAATCTCAGGGGGGCAATCAGCCCCAGCATTTT